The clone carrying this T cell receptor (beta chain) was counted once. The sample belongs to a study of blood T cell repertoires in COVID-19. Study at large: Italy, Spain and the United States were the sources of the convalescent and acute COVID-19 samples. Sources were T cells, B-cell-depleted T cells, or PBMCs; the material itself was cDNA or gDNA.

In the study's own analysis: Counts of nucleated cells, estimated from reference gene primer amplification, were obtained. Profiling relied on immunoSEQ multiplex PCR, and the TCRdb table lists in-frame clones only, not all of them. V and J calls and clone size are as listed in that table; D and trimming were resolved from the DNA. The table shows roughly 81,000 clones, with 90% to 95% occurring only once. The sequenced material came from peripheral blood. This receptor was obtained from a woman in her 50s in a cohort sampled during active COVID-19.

The CDR3 DNA reads as TGCGCCAGCAGCTTGGGGACTAGCGGGGGGGCCGGCACAGATACGCAGTATTTT. Its translation: CASSLGTSGGAGTDTQYF. The V call is TRBV5-1, the J call TRBJ2-3; 15 positions agree with TRBD2. From germline, CDR1 is SGHRS and CDR2 YFSETQ. Losses at the gene ends were 0 bases for V and 1 base for J; bases not matched to a gene: 3. The CDR3 loop spans 18 amino acids.